This entry lists 17 T cell receptor beta chains sequenced from one sample in a study of control samples from healthy donors and cancer patients. Produced via immunoSEQ multiplex PCR; TCRdb's table is partial and in-frame only. The table lists about 55,000 clones, 95% to 97% of them singletons, with around 1% in the top ten. Source material: blood. The receptors were sampled from a woman aged 18 to 35 in good health.

V is TRBV6-1 and J is TRBJ1-4; D is unclear. The CDR3 is 16 residues long. Germline V CDR1 and CDR2: MNHNS, SASEGT. Between the trimmed V and J ends, which lost 4 bases and 0 bases, there was a span of 12 bases. In nucleotides, the CDR3 is TGTGCCAGCAGTGTAGCCCGGGTGGCAACTAATGAAAAACTGTTTTTT. As protein: CASSVARVATNEKLFF.

This clone was seen more than once but under ten times. The rearrangement joins TRBV6-2 or TRBV6-3 to TRBJ1-2; TRBD1 is a possible D gene (5 bases). The germline gives CDR1 MNHEY, CDR2 SVGEGT. V dropped 2 bases and J dropped 4 bases, with 8 bases sitting between them. The CDR3 is 13 amino acids. The CDR3 is CASSYGGGYGYTF. The CDR3 region has the DNA TGTGCCAGCAGTTACGGGGGAGGCTATGGCTACACCTTC.

The V and J genes are TRBV10-2 and TRBJ2-5, with 7 positions matching TRBD2. The CDR3 extends over 14 amino acids. Germline V gene lookup returns CDR1 WSHSY and CDR2 SAAADI. After removal of 8 bases from V and 9 bases from J, the junction contained 15 bases not matched to a gene. Here the CDR3 DNA reads TGCGCCAGCCTCGACGGTTGGAGCGGGGAACCCCAGTACTTC. Its protein product is CASLDGWSGEPQYF.

The chain couples TRBV7-2 to TRBJ2-5; possible D gene TRBD1, 6 bases. Trimming took off 2 bases at V and 3 bases at J, with 7 bases between the two ends. Germline CDR1 SGHTA, CDR2 FQGNSA. The CDR3 sequence is 13 residues long. As DNA, the CDR3 is TGTGCCAGCAGCTTACACAGGGAAGAGACCCAGTACTTC. Its protein is CASSLHREETQYF.

The table lists this clone with a few counts. V is TRBV7-2 and J is TRBJ1-1, with D uncertain. CDR1 and CDR2 (germline): SGHTA, FQGNSA. The CDR3 contains 17 residues. The V and J ends lost 5 bases and 0 bases respectively, with 19 bases between them. The CDR3 nucleotides are TGTGCCAGCAGCCCAGCACTCGGGATCCTAATGAACACTGAAGCTTTCTTT. Protein sequence: CASSPALGILMNTEAFF.

The rearrangement uses TRBV12-3 or TRBV12-4 and TRBJ1-2; no clear D gene. The CDR3 spans 12 residues. Trimming took 5 bases from V and 5 from J, leaving 9 bases between them. The chain's CDR3 is CASSPRVYGYTF. The CDR3 nucleotides are TGTGCCAGCAGTCCGAGGGTTTATGGCTACACCTTC.

This clone has more than one count but fewer than ten. This sample includes further DNA sequences coding for the same CDR3. The gene calls are TRBV6-2 or TRBV6-3 and TRBJ2-5, with 8 bases matching TRBD2. The CDR3 totals 18 residues. Germline V gene data show CDR1 as MNHEY and CDR2 as SVGEGT. V gave up 2 bases and J gave up 7 bases; unmatched junction bases: 18. The CDR3 DNA follows: TGTGCCAGCAGTTACCCCCTCAGAGGCGGGGGGCGGGGTGGGACCCAGTACTTC. Its protein product is CASSYPLRGGGRGGTQYF.

The V gene is TRBV25-1, the J gene TRBJ1-1; no firm D call. The ends were cut back, 1 base at V and 1 base at J, with 7 bases in the middle. Looked up from germline, CDR1 is MGHDK and CDR2 is SYGVNS. This CDR3 has 14 residues. The CDR3 DNA reads TGTGCCAGCAGTGAATCCCCAGCGAACACTGAAGCTTTCTTT. It codes for CASSESPANTEAFF.

The chain couples TRBV5-1 to TRBJ1-2; a possible D gene is TRBD1 (5 bases). The germline V gene has CDR1 SGHRS and CDR2 YFSETQ. The CDR3 totals 14 residues. The V and J ends lost 0 bases and 3 bases respectively, with 9 bases between them. The CDR3 coding sequence is TGCGCCAGCAGCTTGGGCCAGGGTTACTATGGCTACACCTTC. It yields the protein CASSLGQGYYGYTF.

V is TRBV30 and J is TRBJ1-3; 8 bases match TRBD1. Per the germline V gene, CDR1 is GTSNPN and CDR2 is SVGIG (reference sequence). The V segment lost 0 bases and the J segment 2 bases; nucleotides outside the gene matches: 3. The CDR3 covers 15 residues. CDR3 nucleotide sequence: TGTGCCTGGAGTGTCTCCAGGGGGCCTGGAAACACCATATATTTT. Encoded protein: CAWSVSRGPGNTIYF.

The rearrangement uses TRBV19 and TRBJ1-1; D not certain. Trimming removed 7 bases at V and 1 base at J, with 7 bases between. From germline, CDR1 is LNHDA and CDR2 SQIVND (reference sequence). This CDR3 spans 12 amino acids. For the CDR3, the DNA is TGTGCCAGTAATGTTGGGAACACTGAAGCTTTCTTT. Its translation: CASNVGNTEAFF. Combining the CDR3 with reference TRBV19 and TRBJ1-1 gives the whole variable domain DGGITQSPKYLFRKEGQNVTLSCEQNLNHDAMYWYRQDPGQGLRLIYYSQIVNDFQKGDIAEGYSVSREKKESFPLTVTSAQKNPTAFYLCASNVGNTEAFFGQGTRLTVV.

J is TRBJ2-3 and V is TRBV7-2; D is unresolved. V was shortened by 5 bases and J by 0 bases, with 9 bases between the two germline ends. Germline loops: CDR1 SGHTA, CDR2 FQGNSA. The CDR3 consists of 14 residues. The DNA for the CDR3 is TGTGCCAGCAGCCCCGGACGGAGCACAGATACGCAGTATTTT. Amino acids: CASSPGRSTDTQYF. Full variable domain (missing parts from reference TRBV7-2 and TRBJ2-3): GAGVSQSPSNKVTEKGKDVELRCDPISGHTALYWYRQSLGQGLEFLIYFQGNSAPDKSGLPSDRFSAERTGGSVSTLTIQRTQQEDSAVYLCASSPGRSTDTQYFGPGTRLTVL.

This clone was seen once. This chain uses TRBV12-3 or TRBV12-4 with TRBJ2-2; D remains unclear. Trimming stripped 3 bases from V and 4 bases from J, with 6 bases between. This CDR3 region has 13 residues. CDR3: CASSLWATGELFF. CDR3 in DNA: TGTGCCAGCAGTTTGTGGGCCACCGGGGAGCTGTTTTTT.

The rearrangement uses TRBV6-1 and TRBJ2-7; D is possibly TRBD1 (6 bases). CDR3 length: 12 residues. Looked up from germline, CDR1 is MNHNS and CDR2 is SASEGT. Trimming pared 3 bases from V and 6 bases from J, leaving 9 bases between. CDR3 nucleotide sequence: TGTGCCAGCAGTGATCTCAGGGGCGAGCAGTACTTC. The encoded protein is CASSDLRGEQYF.

The chain links TRBV19 to TRBJ1-2, with D possibly matching TRBD1 (5 bases). Germline values: CDR1 LNHDA, CDR2 SQIVND (reference sequence). The V and J ends lost 9 bases and 0 bases respectively, with 11 bases between them. This CDR3 contains 13 residues. The CDR3 here is CASRQLANYGYTF. DNA for the CDR3: TGTGCCAGCCGACAGCTAGCTAACTATGGCTACACCTTC. The entire variable domain, with the rest obtained from reference TRBV19 and TRBJ1-2, is as follows: DGGITQSPKYLFRKEGQNVTLSCEQNLNHDAMYWYRQDPGQGLRLIYYSQIVNDFQKGDIAEGYSVSREKKESFPLTVTSAQKNPTAFYLCASRQLANYGYTFGSGTRLTVV.

The rearrangement joins TRBV7-8 to TRBJ2-3; either TRBD1 or TRBD2 may fit D (5 bases each). The V gene's germline CDR1 is SGHVS and CDR2 FQNEAQ. This CDR3 is built from 13 residues. With 3 bases removed from V and 6 bases from J, the gap between germline ends came to 10 bases. The CDR3 loop is CASSFRGLDTQYF. The CDR3, as DNA: TGTGCCAGCAGCTTTCGGGGCCTGGATACGCAGTATTTT.

A word on this clone: The identical CDR3 is also encoded by other nucleotide sequences in the sample. V is TRBV27 and J is TRBJ1-2; 8 bases are a match to TRBD1. V lost 2 bases and J lost 4; bases outside the gene matches: 0. The CDR3 contains 13 residues. Germline CDR1 and CDR2: MNHEY and SMNVEV (reference sequence). The CDR3 protein is CASSLTGGYGYTF. For the CDR3, the DNA is TGTGCCAGCAGTTTAACAGGGGGCTATGGCTACACCTTC.